A single sample gave rise to the 21 T cell receptor beta chains below, sequenced in a study of control samples from healthy donors and cancer patients. The table came from immunoSEQ multiplex PCR; TCRdb's copy has only in-frame clones and leaves some out. The sample includes around 110,000 clones, 85% to 90% seen only once; the top ten take approximately 1%. The sample was PBMCs. These receptors were taken from a woman aged 45-60 years with colorectal cancer.

In the case of this clone: This CDR3 is also generated by other DNA sequences in the sample. This sequence joins TRBV5-5 and TRBJ2-6, with D possibly being TRBD2 (6 bases). This CDR3 is built from 17 residues. Trimming removed 3 bases from V and 4 bases from J, with 17 bases in between. CDR1 SGHKS and CDR2 YYEKEE come from the germline V gene (reference sequence). As DNA, the CDR3 is TGTGCCAGCAGCTACCGGGGAGGAAAGGGGGGGGCCAACGTCCTGACTTTC. It is translated as CASSYRGGKGGANVLTF.

The chain links TRBV7-9 to TRBJ2-3; perhaps TRBD1 as D (6 bases). CDR3 length equals 14 residues. Germline values: CDR1 SEHNR, CDR2 FQNEAQ (reference sequence). Trimming removed 5 bases from V and 6 bases from J, with 15 bases in between. The CDR3 sequence is CASSPEGVWDTQYF. The DNA of the CDR3 is TGTGCCAGCAGCCCCGAGGGGGTATGGGATACGCAGTATTTT.

This chain joins TRBV2 and TRBJ2-1; 11 bases are shared with TRBD2. With V trimmed by 11 bases and J by 8 bases, 11 bases remained unmatched. Looked up from germline, CDR1 is SNHLY and CDR2 is FYNNEI. The CDR3 has 14 residues. The CDR3 DNA sequence: TGTGCCGCACAGGCTAGCGGGAGGTATGATGAGCAGTTCTTC. Translation gives CAAQASGRYDEQFF.

The gene calls are TRBV28 and TRBJ2-5; D is unclear. CDR3 length: 11 amino acids. V was trimmed by 4 bases and J by 9 bases, leaving 9 bases between them. The germline V gene encodes CDR1 MDHEN and CDR2 SYDVKM. CDR3 in DNA: TGTGCCAGCAGTTCCCCTGGGGCCCAGTACTTC. Protein product: CASSSPGAQYF. Variable domain in full (rest from reference TRBV28 and TRBJ2-5): DVKVTQSSRYLVKRTGEKVFLECVQDMDHENMFWYRQDPGLGLRLIYFSYDVKMKEKGDIPEGYSVSREKKERFSLILESASTNQTSMYLCASSSPGAQYFGPGTRLLVL.

V usage is TRBV6-4 and J usage is TRBJ2-1; D uncertain. Trimming shortened V by 2 bases and J by 5 bases, and 7 bases separated the two germline ends. From germline, CDR1 is MRHNA and CDR2 SNTAGT. CDR3 size: 13 residues. The CDR3 DNA follows: TGTGCCAGCAGTGACGGGCGAGACAATGAGCAGTTCTTC. Its translation: CASSDGRDNEQFF.

The rearrangement uses TRBV7-8 and TRBJ2-1; 11 bases are a match to TRBD2. J was trimmed by 2 bases and V by 2 bases; bases with no gene match: 8. Looked up from germline, CDR1 is SGHVS and CDR2 is FQNEAQ. The CDR3 consists of 18 residues. Here the CDR3 DNA reads TGTGCCAGCAGCTTAAATAGCGGGAGGGCCGGGCCCTACAATGAGCAGTTCTTC. Amino acid sequence: CASSLNSGRAGPYNEQFF.

The rearrangement links TRBV6-5 to TRBJ2-1; TRBD1 or TRBD2 may be the D gene (5 bases each). V lost 4 bases and J lost 9, with 13 bases in between. Germline assignment: CDR1 MNHEY and CDR2 SVGAGI. The CDR3 runs 13 residues. DNA for the CDR3: TGTGCCAGCAGTTGGCAGGATGGGGGTGAGCAGTTCTTC. Encoded protein: CASSWQDGGEQFF.

This chain links TRBV3-1 (or the pseudogene TRBV3-2) with TRBJ1-3, with D hard to call. Germline V gene sequence: CDR1 LGHDT, CDR2 YNNKEL (reference sequence). This CDR3 region has 13 residues. Trimming removed 4 bases from V and 6 bases from J, with 10 bases in between. CDR3 protein: CASSRFSVNTIYF. CDR3 DNA sequence: TGTGCCAGCAGCCGTTTTTCGGTAAACACCATATATTTT.

Only one count was recorded for this clone. The chain couples TRBV7-9 to TRBJ1-2; D unclear. The CDR3 sequence is 14 residues long. V was trimmed by 1 base and J by 8 bases, leaving 14 bases between them. CDR1 SEHNR and CDR2 FQNEAQ come from the germline V gene (reference sequence). The CDR3, as DNA: TGTGCCAGCAGCTTAGTGGCGGTGGGTCACGGCTACACCTTC. It specifies CASSLVAVGHGYTF.

This chain links TRBV10-1 with TRBJ2-3, with D tentatively TRBD1 (5 bases). V lost 5 bases and J lost 2, with 8 bases in between. Germline-derived CDR1 and CDR2 are WNHNN and SYGVQD (reference sequence). This CDR3 region has 13 residues. The CDR3 DNA sequence: TGCGCCAGCAGTCGACAGTCCACAGATACGCAGTATTTT. It specifies CASSRQSTDTQYF.

The chain couples TRBV19 to TRBJ1-4; no reliable D call. The V gene lost 4 bases and the J gene lost 2 bases, with 8 bases spanning the gap. Germline lookup yields CDR1 LNHDA and CDR2 SQIVND (reference sequence). The CDR3 has 14 residues. The CDR3 sequence: CASSTGATNEKLFF. The CDR3 nucleotides read TGTGCCAGTAGTACAGGAGCGACTAATGAAAAACTGTTTTTT.

The chain links TRBV6-1 to TRBJ2-4; 9 positions match TRBD2. This CDR3 has 18 amino acids. Germline CDR1 is MNHNS and CDR2 is SASEGT. V lost 4 bases and J lost 5; bases outside the gene matches: 15. The CDR3 DNA follows: TGTGCCAGCAGTGCCTTGACTAGCGGCTCCACCCCGCAAAACATTCAGTACTTC. Protein product: CASSALTSGSTPQNIQYF.

This clone was counted only a few times. V is TRBV12-5 and J is TRBJ1-6, with 7 bases aligning to TRBD1. Trimming cost V 6 bases and J 7 bases; bases outside gene matches: 3. This CDR3 contains 13 residues. Germline CDR1 and CDR2: LGHNT and FRNRAP. The CDR3 DNA reads as TGTGCTAGTGGCAGGGACAGCAATTCACCCCTCCACTTT. It translates to CASGRDSNSPLHF.

The gene calls are TRBV2 and TRBJ2-1; 9 positions agree with TRBD1. This CDR3 spans 14 amino acids. Germline CDR1 and CDR2: SNHLY and FYNNEI. V was clipped by 5 bases and J by 10 bases; unmatched bases: 9. DNA for the CDR3: TGTGCCAGCAGTCTGGACAGGGGAGGTGGAGAGCAGTTCTTC. It encodes CASSLDRGGGEQFF.

V and J are TRBV9 and TRBJ2-7; 12 bases align to TRBD2. CDR1 is SGDLS and CDR2 is YYNGEE in the germline V gene. V lost 4 bases and J lost 5; bases outside the gene matches: 13. The length of the CDR3 is 17 residues. CDR3: CASSSPGLAGLVNEQYF. The CDR3 DNA sequence: TGTGCCAGCAGCTCCCCCGGACTAGCGGGGTTGGTGAACGAGCAGTACTTC.

This chain links TRBV28 with TRBJ2-7; 7 nucleotides line up with TRBD2. The CDR3 is 15 residues long. Germline trimming cut 4 bases from V and 1 base from J; bases unmatched to any gene: 7. The germline CDR1 and CDR2 sequences are MDHEN and SYDVKM. CDR3 sequence: CASSSLLAASYEQYF. The CDR3 coding sequence is TGTGCCAGCAGTTCTTTGCTAGCGGCTTCCTACGAGCAGTACTTC.

V is TRBV7-2 and J is TRBJ2-1, with TRBD2 matching 13 bases. The junction had 3 bases not matched to a gene; V was cut back by 4 bases and J by 6 bases. The V gene's germline CDR1 is SGHTA and CDR2 FQGNSA. The CDR3 runs 15 residues. The CDR3 loop is CASSSRLAGGNEQFF. The CDR3 nucleotides read TGTGCCAGCAGCTCTCGACTAGCGGGAGGCAATGAGCAGTTCTTC. Full variable domain (missing parts from reference TRBV7-2 and TRBJ2-1): GAGVSQSPSNKVTEKGKDVELRCDPISGHTALYWYRQSLGQGLEFLIYFQGNSAPDKSGLPSDRFSAERTGGSVSTLTIQRTQQEDSAVYLCASSSRLAGGNEQFFGPGTRLTVL.

The chain links TRBV29-1 to TRBJ1-4; TRBD1 might be the D (6 bases). The ends were cut back, 2 bases at V and 10 bases at J, with 14 bases in the middle. The V gene's germline CDR1 is SQVTM and CDR2 ANQGSEA. CDR3 size: 13 residues. The CDR3 sequence is CSVEPAQGGKLFF. CDR3 coding DNA: TGCAGCGTTGAACCCGCACAGGGAGGAAAACTGTTTTTT.

The CDR3 bases are TGTGCCAGCAACCTGGCCAGGGACAATGAGCAGTTCTTC. Translating it yields CASNLARDNEQFF. The chain has TRBV2 and TRBJ2-1, with TRBD1 as a possible D gene (5 bases). The CDR3 runs to 13 residues. Deletions cut 7 bases from V and 5 bases from J, with 12 bases between. Germline CDR1 and CDR2: SNHLY and FYNNEI.

This sequence joins TRBV4-1 and TRBJ2-6; the D call may be TRBD1 or TRBD2 (5 bases each). V gave up 2 bases and J gave up 0 bases, with 8 bases separating them. Germline V gene data show CDR1 as MGHRA and CDR2 as YSYEKL. The CDR3 covers 16 residues. The DNA for the CDR3 is TGCGCCAGCAGCCAAACGAGGGGCTCTGGGGCCAACGTCCTGACTTTC. Translated, it gives CASSQTRGSGANVLTF.

V usage is TRBV11-2 and J usage is TRBJ2-5, with D unresolved. V was shortened by 5 bases and J by 0 bases, with 22 bases between the two germline ends. CDR1 is SGHAT, CDR2 FQNNGV, per germline. This CDR3 has 18 amino acids. CDR3 amino acids: CASSIHGVGRTNQETQYF. The CDR3 nucleotides are TGTGCCAGCAGCATACACGGAGTCGGCAGGACGAACCAAGAGACCCAGTACTTC.